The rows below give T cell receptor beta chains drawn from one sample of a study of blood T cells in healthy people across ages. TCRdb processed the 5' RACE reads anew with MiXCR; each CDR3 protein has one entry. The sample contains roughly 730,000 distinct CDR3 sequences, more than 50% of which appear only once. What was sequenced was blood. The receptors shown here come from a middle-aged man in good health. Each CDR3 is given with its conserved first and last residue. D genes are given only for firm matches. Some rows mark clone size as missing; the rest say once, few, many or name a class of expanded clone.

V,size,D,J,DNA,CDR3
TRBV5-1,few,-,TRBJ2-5,TGCGCCAGCAGCACCCGACCGATTAAAATGGAAGAGACCCAGTACTTC,CASSTRPIKMEETQYF
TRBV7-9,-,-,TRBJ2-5,TGTGCCAGCAGCTTTACTCGGGGTGAAGAGACCCAGTACTTC,CASSFTRGEETQYF
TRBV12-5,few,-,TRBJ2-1,TGTGCTAGTGGTTTAAGTGGCCTTCCCAAGGATGAGCAGTTCTTC,CASGLSGLPKDEQFF
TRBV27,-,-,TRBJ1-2,TGTGCCAGCAGTTTTGGCACGGGGCGGTCTGATGGCTACACCTTC,CASSFGTGRSDGYTF
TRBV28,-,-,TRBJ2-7,TGTGCCAGCAGCTTGGGACACCCCTACGAGCAGTACTTC,CASSLGHPYEQYF
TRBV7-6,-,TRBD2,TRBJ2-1,TGTGCCAGCAGCTTAGCGAGAGCGGGAGGGCCTCGTGAGCAGTTCTTC,CASSLARAGGPREQFF
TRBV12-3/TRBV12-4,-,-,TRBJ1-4,TGTGCCAGCAGTTTAAGCCGAGCTACCCATTCTGAAAAACTGTTTTTT,CASSLSRATHSEKLFF
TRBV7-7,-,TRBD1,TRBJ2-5,TGTGCCAGCAGCAAGGACAGGAAAGAGACCCAGTACTTC,CASSKDRKETQYF
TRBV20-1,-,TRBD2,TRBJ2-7,TGCAGTGCTCCCGGGACTAGCGGGGGCAGCTCCTACGAGCAGTACTTC,CSAPGTSGGSSYEQYF
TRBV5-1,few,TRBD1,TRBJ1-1,TGCGCCAGCAGCTTGGAGGCCCAAGCGGACAGGGGAAACACTGAAGCTTTCTTT,CASSLEAQADRGNTEAFF
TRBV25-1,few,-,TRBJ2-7,TGTGCCAGCAGTGTCACGGGATCCAGCTCCTACGAGCAGTACTTC,CASSVTGSSSYEQYF
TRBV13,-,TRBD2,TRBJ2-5,TGTGCCAGCAGCCCGGGACTAGCGGGAGGCCCTGAGACCCAGTACTTC,CASSPGLAGGPETQYF
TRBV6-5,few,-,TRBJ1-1,TGTGCCAGCAGTTCATTAACACTCACTGAAGCTTTCTTT,CASSSLTLTEAFF
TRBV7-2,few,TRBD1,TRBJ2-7,TGTGCCAGCACCAAGATTGCAGGGGGCGCATACGAGCAGTACTTC,CASTKIAGGAYEQYF
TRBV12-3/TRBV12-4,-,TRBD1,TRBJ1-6,TGTGCCAGCAGCCGAGGGACAGGGAACAATAATTCACCCCTCCACTTT,CASSRGTGNNNSPLHF
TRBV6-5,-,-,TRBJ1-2,TGTGCCAGCAGTTACTCGGGGATTTATGGCTACACCTTC,CASSYSGIYGYTF
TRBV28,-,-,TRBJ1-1,TGTGCCAGCAGGCGAGGTCTCAACCCAGTCCCTGAAGCTTTCTTT,CASRRGLNPVPEAFF
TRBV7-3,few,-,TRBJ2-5,TGTGCCAGCAGCGAGGTTCCTGGTGGGACCCAGTACTTC,CASSEVPGGTQYF
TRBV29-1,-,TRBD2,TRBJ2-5,TGCAGCGTTGAAACTAGCGGGTACAATGAGCAGTACTTC,CSVETSGYNEQYF
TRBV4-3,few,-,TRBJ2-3,TGCGCCAGCAGCCAAGCTTGGCGAGGGACCGGGGGAATAGATACGCAGTATTTT,CASSQAWRGTGGIDTQYF
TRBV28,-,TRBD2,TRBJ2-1,TGTGCCAGCAGAGCCGGGACTAGCGGGACTGACAATGAGCAGTTCTTC,CASRAGTSGTDNEQFF
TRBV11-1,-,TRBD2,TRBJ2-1,TGTGCCAGCAGCTTAGCATGGACTAGTCGAGACTCTTTCTACAATGAGCAGTTCTTC,CASSLAWTSRDSFYNEQFF
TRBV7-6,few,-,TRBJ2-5,TGTGCCAGCAGCCATCATACTACAAAGAGTGGAGAAGAGACCCAGTACTTC,CASSHHTTKSGEETQYF
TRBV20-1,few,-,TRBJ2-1,TGCAGTGCTAGAGAGCGGAACTTATACAATGAGCAGTTCTTC,CSARERNLYNEQFF
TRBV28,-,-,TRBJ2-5,TGTGCCAGCAGGTCGGACGGGACGGGGAGGGAGACCCAGTACTTC,CASRSDGTGRETQYF
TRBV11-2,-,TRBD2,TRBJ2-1,TGTGCCAGCAGCACTAGCGGGAATGAGCAGTTCTTC,CASSTSGNEQFF
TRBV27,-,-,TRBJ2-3,TGTGCCAGCCTGGAGGATTCCACAGATACGCAGTATTTT,CASLEDSTDTQYF
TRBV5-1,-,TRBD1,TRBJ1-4,TGCGCCAGCAGCTTGGGGACAGGGCGTGAAAAACTGTTTTTT,CASSLGTGREKLFF
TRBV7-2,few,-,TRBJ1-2,TGTGCCAGCAGCTTAGATCAGGGGACGCACAATGGCTACACCTTC,CASSLDQGTHNGYTF
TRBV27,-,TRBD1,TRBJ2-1,TGTGCCAGCAGTTCCCGGACAGGGGCTACCGTACCGAATGAGCAGTTCTTC,CASSSRTGATVPNEQFF
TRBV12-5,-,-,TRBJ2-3,TGTGCTAGTGGTTTGGTACATGGGACTAGCACAGATACGCAGTATTTT,CASGLVHGTSTDTQYF